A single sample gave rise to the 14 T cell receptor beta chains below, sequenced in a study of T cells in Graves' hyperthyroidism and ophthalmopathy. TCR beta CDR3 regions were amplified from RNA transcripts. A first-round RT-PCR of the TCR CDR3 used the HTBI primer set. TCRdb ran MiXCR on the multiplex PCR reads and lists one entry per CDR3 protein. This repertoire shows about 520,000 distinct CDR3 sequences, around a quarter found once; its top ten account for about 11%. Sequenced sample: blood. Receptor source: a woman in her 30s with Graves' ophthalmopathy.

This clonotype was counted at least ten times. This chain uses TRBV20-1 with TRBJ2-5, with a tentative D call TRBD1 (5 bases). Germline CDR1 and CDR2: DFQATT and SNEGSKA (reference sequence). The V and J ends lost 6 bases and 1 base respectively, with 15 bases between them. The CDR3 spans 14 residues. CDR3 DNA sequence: TGCAGTGCAAACAATATCGACAGCCAAGAGACCCAGTACTTC. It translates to CSANNIDSQETQYF.

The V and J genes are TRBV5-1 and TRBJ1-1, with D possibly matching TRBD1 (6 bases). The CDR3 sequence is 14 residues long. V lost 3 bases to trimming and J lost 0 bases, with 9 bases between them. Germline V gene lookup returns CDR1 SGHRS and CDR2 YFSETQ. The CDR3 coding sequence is TGCGCCAGCAGCTACAGGGTTATGAACACTGAAGCTTTCTTT. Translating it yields CASSYRVMNTEAFF. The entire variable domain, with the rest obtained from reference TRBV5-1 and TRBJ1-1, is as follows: KAGVTQTPRYLIKTRGQQVTLSCSPISGHRSVSWYQQTPGQGLQFLFEYFSETQRNKGNFPGRFSGRQFSNSRSEMNVSTLELGDSALYLCASSYRVMNTEAFFGQGTRLTVV.

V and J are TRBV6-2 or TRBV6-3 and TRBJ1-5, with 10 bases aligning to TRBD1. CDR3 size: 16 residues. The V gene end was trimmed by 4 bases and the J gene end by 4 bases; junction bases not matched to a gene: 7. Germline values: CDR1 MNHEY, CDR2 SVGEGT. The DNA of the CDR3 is TGTGCCAGCAGTTTCGTCGGACAGGGGGGGAATCAGCCCCAGCATTTT. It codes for CASSFVGQGGNQPQHF.

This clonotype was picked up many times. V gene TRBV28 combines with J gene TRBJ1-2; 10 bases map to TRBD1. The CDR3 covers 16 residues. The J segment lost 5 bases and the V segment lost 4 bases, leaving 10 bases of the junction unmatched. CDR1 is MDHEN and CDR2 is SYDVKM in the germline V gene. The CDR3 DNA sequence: TGTGCCAGCAGTTCAGAGGGACAGGGGATTCCTTATGGCTACACCTTC. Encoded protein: CASSSEGQGIPYGYTF.

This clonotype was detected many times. Here the CDR3 DNA reads TGTGCCATCAGCCGATCATGGACAGGGGGTGTCGAGCAGTACTTC. Encoded protein: CAISRSWTGGVEQYF. The V gene is TRBV10-3, the J gene TRBJ2-7; 10 bases align to TRBD1. The CDR3 totals 15 residues. Losses at the gene ends were 6 bases for V and 6 bases for J; bases not matched to a gene: 11. Germline CDR1 is ENHRY and CDR2 is SYGVKD.

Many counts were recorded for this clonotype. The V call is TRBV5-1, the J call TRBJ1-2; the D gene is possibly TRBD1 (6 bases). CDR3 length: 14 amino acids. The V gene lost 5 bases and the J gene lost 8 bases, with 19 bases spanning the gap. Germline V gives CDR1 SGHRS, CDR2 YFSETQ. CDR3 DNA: TGCGCCAGCAGACCTACCGGGACACGGCCCGGCTACACCTTC. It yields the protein CASRPTGTRPGYTF.

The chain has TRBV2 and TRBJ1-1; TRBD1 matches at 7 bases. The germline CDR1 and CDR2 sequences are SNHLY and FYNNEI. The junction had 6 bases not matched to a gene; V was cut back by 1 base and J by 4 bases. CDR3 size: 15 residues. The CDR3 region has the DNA TGTGCCAGCAGTGAAGGGACGAGGGGGCCCACTGAAGCTTTCTTT. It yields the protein CASSEGTRGPTEAFF.

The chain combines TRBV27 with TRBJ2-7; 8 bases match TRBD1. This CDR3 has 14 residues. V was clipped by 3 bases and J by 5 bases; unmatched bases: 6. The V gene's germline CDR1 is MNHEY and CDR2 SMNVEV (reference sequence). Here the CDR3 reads CASSFQGAVNEQYF. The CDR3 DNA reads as TGTGCCAGCAGTTTTCAGGGGGCGGTCAACGAGCAGTACTTC.

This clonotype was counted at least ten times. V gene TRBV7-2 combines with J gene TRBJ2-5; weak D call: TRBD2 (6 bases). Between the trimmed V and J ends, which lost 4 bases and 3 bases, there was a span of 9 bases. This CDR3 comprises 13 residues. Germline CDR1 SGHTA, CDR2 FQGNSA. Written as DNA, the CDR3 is TGTGCCAGCAGCTCACTAGCTGAAGAGACCCAGTACTTC. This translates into CASSSLAEETQYF.

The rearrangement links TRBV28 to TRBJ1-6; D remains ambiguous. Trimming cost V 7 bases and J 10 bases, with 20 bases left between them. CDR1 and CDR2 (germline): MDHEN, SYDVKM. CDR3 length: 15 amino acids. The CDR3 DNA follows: TGTGCCAGCATCTCCTCCGGGCGGGAAGGATCACCCCTCCACTTT. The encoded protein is CASISSGREGSPLHF.

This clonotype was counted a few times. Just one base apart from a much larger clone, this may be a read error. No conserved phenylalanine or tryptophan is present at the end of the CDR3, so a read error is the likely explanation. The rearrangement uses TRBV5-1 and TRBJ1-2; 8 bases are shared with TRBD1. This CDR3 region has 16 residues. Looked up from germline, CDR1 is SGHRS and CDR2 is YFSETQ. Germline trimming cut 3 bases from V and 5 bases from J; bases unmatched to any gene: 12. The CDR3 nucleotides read TGCGCCAGCAGCTCGGTATCCGGGACAGGAATTTATGGCTACACCTAC. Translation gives CASSSVSGTGIYGYTY.

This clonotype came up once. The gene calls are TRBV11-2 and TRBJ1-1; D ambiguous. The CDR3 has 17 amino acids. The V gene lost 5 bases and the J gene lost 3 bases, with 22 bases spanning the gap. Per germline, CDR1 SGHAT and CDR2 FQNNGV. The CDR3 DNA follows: TGTGCCAGCAGCCTAGGTTCCGGGCCTCTGATGGACACTGAAGCTTTCTTT. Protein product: CASSLGSGPLMDTEAFF.

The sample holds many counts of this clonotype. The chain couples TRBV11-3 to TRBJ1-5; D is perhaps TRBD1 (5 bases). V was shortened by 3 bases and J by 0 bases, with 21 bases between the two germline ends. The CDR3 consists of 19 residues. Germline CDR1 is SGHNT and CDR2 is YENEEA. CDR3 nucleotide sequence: TGTGCCAGCAGCTTGTCCGGGACTCCCCAATTTATTAGCAATCAGCCCCAGCATTTT. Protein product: CASSLSGTPQFISNQPQHF.

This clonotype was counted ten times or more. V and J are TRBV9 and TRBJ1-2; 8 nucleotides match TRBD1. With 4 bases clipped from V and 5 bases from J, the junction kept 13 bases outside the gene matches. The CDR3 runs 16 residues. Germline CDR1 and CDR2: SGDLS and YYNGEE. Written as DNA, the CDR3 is TGTGCCAGCAGCCCCCCTTGGGGCAGGGGGCTGTATGGCTACACCTTC. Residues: CASSPPWGRGLYGYTF.